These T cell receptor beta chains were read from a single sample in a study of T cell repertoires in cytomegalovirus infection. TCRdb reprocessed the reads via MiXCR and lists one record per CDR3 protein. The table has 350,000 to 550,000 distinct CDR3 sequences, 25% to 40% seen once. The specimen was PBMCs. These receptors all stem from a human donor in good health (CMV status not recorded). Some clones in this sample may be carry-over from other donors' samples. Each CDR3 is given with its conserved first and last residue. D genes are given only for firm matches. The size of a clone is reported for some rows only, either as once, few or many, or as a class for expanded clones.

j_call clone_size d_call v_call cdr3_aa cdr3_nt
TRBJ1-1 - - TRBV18 CASSLPGSMNTEAFF TGTGCCAGCTCCCTACCTGGCAGTATGAACACTGAAGCTTTCTTT
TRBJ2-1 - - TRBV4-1 CASSQDTWGVQYNEQFF TGCGCCAGCAGCCAAGACACGTGGGGGGTCCAGTACAATGAGCAGTTCTTC
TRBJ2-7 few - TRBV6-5 CASSYVQAGEQYF TGTGCCAGCAGTTACGTCCAGGCAGGCGAGCAGTACTTC
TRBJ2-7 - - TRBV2 CASSEQGEGYEQYF TGTGCCAGCAGTGAGCAGGGAGAAGGCTACGAGCAGTACTTC
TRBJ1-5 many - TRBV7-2 CASSTRGYQPQHF TGTGCCAGCAGCACCAGGGGATACCAGCCCCAGCATTTT
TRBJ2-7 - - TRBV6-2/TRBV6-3 CASSSTPSYEQYF TGTGCCAGCAGTTCGACCCCCTCCTACGAGCAGTACTTC
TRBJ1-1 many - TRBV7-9 CASSDRNPEAFF TGTGCCAGCAGTGACAGGAACCCTGAAGCTTTCTTT
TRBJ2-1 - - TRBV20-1 CSAPKQGLAYNEQFF TGCAGTGCTCCCAAACAGGGCCTCGCTTACAATGAGCAGTTCTTC
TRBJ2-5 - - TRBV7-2 CASSFTRGEVTQYF TGTGCCAGCAGCTTTACTCGCGGGGAAGTGACCCAGTACTTC
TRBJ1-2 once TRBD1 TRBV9 CASSGYVGTGYGYTF TGTGCCAGCAGCGGTTACGTAGGGACAGGCTATGGCTACACCTTC
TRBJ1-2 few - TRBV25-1 CASDGGDGVHYGYTF TGTGCCAGTGACGGGGGGGACGGGGTGCACTATGGCTACACCTTC
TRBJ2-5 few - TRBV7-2 CASSARGPKETQYF TGTGCCAGCAGCGCCCGGGGCCCAAAAGAGACCCAGTACTTC
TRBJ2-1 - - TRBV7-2 CASSPRGEIYNEQFF TGTGCCAGCAGCCCCCGCGGGGAGATCTACAATGAGCAGTTCTTC
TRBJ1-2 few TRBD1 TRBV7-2 CASSLTIGTGRGYYGYTF TGTGCCAGCAGCTTAACTATTGGGACGGGCAGGGGGTACTATGGCTACACCTTC
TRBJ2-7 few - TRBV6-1 CASRQNTYEQYF TGTGCCAGCAGACAGAACACCTACGAGCAGTACTTC
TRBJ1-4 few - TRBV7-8 CASSPLGGLTNEKLFF TGTGCCAGCAGCCCCCTGGGCGGATTAACTAATGAAAAACTGTTTTTT
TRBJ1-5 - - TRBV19 CASATQGRVQPQHF TGTGCCAGTGCAACGCAGGGTCGTGTTCAGCCCCAGCATTTT
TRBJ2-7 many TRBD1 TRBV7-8 CASSLARQGDSVEQYF TGTGCCAGCAGCTTAGCGAGACAGGGGGATTCTGTCGAGCAGTACTTC
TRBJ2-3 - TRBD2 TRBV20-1 CSAGVAGGMGDTQYF TGCAGTGCTGGGGTAGCGGGGGGGATGGGAGATACGCAGTATTTT
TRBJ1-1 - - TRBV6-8 CASSKGRGGTEAFF TGTGCCAGCAGTAAGGGTAGGGGGGGGACTGAAGCTTTCTTT
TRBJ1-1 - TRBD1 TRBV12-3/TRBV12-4 CASSLGQKIETFF TGTGCCAGCAGTCTGGGACAGAAGATTGAAACTTTCTTT
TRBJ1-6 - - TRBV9 CASSAVRAGAPHHF TGTGCCAGCAGTGCCGTCCGGGCGGGTGCACCCCACCACTTT
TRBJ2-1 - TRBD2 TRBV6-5 CASSRTSGVDEQFF TGTGCCAGCAGTCGGACTAGCGGGGTGGATGAGCAGTTCTTC
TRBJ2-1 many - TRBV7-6 CASSLISGAPSYNEQFF TGTGCCAGCAGCTTAATATCAGGGGCCCCCTCCTACAATGAGCAGTTCTTC
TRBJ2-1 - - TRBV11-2 CASSLNHQGYGEQFF TGTGCCAGCAGCTTAAACCACCAGGGTTACGGTGAGCAGTTCTTC
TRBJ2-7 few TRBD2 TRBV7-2 CASSVSQRGISEQYF TGTGCCAGCTCCGTATCCCAGCGGGGGATCTCCGAGCAGTACTTC
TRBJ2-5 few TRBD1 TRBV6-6 CASRQERRTGVKETQYF TGTGCCAGCAGACAAGAAAGAAGGACAGGGGTGAAAGAGACCCAGTACTTC
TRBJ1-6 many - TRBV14 CASSQDQGRSYNSPLHF TGTGCCAGCAGCCAAGATCAAGGGCGCTCCTATAATTCACCCCTCCACTTT
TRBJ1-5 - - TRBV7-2 CASSLSGGGNQPQHF TGTGCCAGCAGCTTGTCGGGGGGAGGCAATCAGCCCCAGCATTTT
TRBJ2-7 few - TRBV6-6 CASSLKSTEQYF TGTGCCAGCAGTTTAAAATCTACCGAGCAGTACTTC
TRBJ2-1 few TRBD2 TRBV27 CASSFVRGGGNEQFF TGTGCCAGCAGTTTTGTACGGGGGGGGGGGAATGAGCAGTTCTTC
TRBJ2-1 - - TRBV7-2 CASSLAGGPGQFF TGTGCCAGCAGCTTAGCGGGCGGTCCCGGGCAGTTCTTC
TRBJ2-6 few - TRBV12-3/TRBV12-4 CASSPLQGLGLGANVLTF TGTGCCAGCAGTCCCCTTCAGGGCTTGGGCCTTGGGGCCAACGTCCTGACTTTC
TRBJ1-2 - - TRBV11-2 CASSSLFDSSDGYTF TGTGCCAGCAGCTCCCTTTTTGACAGCAGCGATGGCTACACCTTC
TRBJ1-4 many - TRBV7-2 CASSFNPVWQEKLFF TGTGCCAGCAGCTTCAATCCCGTCTGGCAAGAAAAACTGTTTTTT
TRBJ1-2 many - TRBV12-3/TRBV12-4 CASRNSYRVLGYTF TGTGCCAGCAGAAACTCGTACAGGGTACTAGGCTACACCTTC
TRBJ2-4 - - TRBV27 CASSPGGTLSIAKNIQYF TGTGCCAGTAGTCCAGGGGGGACTTTGTCAATAGCCAAAAACATTCAGTACTTC